The 2 T cell receptor beta chains given below trace back to one sample, sequenced in a study of blood T cell repertoires in COVID-19. TCRdb's copy holds only in-frame clones and misses some; the assay was immunoSEQ multiplex PCR. The sample lists about 190,000 clones, roughly 73% seen once, with approximately 3% in the top ten. Sequenced input: peripheral blood. The receptors originated from a woman aged 80 or over with active or convalescent COVID-19.

This clone has a handful of counts. The rearrangement uses TRBV28 and TRBJ2-3, with D perhaps matching TRBD2 (5 bases). The germline V and J ends were trimmed by 9 bases and 2 bases, with 12 bases remaining between them. Per the germline V gene, CDR1 is MDHEN and CDR2 is SYDVKM. The CDR3 is made up of 13 amino acids. In nucleotides, the CDR3 is TGTGCCAGTAATAGCGTCAACACAGATACGCAGTATTTT. Its protein product is CASNSVNTDTQYF. Variable domain in full (rest from reference TRBV28 and TRBJ2-3): DVKVTQSSRYLVKRTGEKVFLECVQDMDHENMFWYRQDPGLGLRLIYFSYDVKMKEKGDIPEGYSVSREKKERFSLILESASTNQTSMYLCASNSVNTDTQYFGPGTRLTVL.

V and J are TRBV7-2 and TRBJ1-3; D is undetermined. Germline V gene sequence: CDR1 SGHTA, CDR2 FQGNSA. V was shortened by 0 bases and J by 1 base, with 10 bases between the two germline ends. This CDR3 is 16 amino acids long. CDR3 amino acids: CASSLAPPGSGNTIYF. CDR3 DNA: TGTGCCAGCAGCTTAGCCCCACCGGGGTCTGGAAACACCATATATTTT.